This is a list of T cell receptor beta chains from one sample in a study of spatial heterogeneity in lung cancer. Each CDR3 protein gets one entry after TCRdb re-called the 5' RACE reads with MiXCR. The table records more than 2,000 distinct CDR3 sequences, 7.4% of them present only once. The source was lung tumor tissue, collected at surgery. These receptors all come from a female donor with early-stage non-small cell lung cancer. The CDR3 runs from the conserved cysteine through the conserved F or W. Fields, in order: clone size, D gene, V gene, J gene, CDR3 DNA, CDR3 protein. D genes are given only for firm matches. Not every row has a clone size; where given, it reads once, few, many or a size class.

many	TRBD1	TRBV7-9	TRBJ2-2	TGTGCCAGCAGCCACCGACAGGGGTCGAACACCGGGGAGCTGTTTTTT	CASSHRQGSNTGELFF
-	-	TRBV12-3/TRBV12-4	TRBJ2-1	TGTGCCAGCAGAGGTCTAGCACTTGCCTACAATGAGCAGTTCTTC	CASRGLALAYNEQFF
medium-sized	-	TRBV7-8	TRBJ1-2	TGTGCCAGCAGCTCGGAGGGGGAGACTCTCATCTACACCTTC	CASSSEGETLIYTF
medium-sized	-	TRBV5-1	TRBJ1-4	TGCGCCAGCAGCTTGGTAGGGGCGTTTGAAGAAAAACTGTTTTTT	CASSLVGAFEEKLFF
few	-	TRBV3-1	TRBJ2-2	TGTGCCAGCAAGTTGGGGCAGGGAACCGGGGAGCTGTTTTTT	CASKLGQGTGELFF
medium-sized	-	TRBV19	TRBJ2-5	TGTGCCAGTACCCCTGGCAGCCAAGAGACCCAGTACTTC	CASTPGSQETQYF
-	TRBD1	TRBV5-6	TRBJ2-5	TGTGCCAGCAGCTACGACAGGGGAAACCAAGAGACCCAGTACTTC	CASSYDRGNQETQYF
-	-	TRBV27	TRBJ1-5	TGTGCCAGCAGCCTAGAGGGGGGCGGGCAGCCCCAGCATTTT	CASSLEGGGQPQHF
medium-sized	-	TRBV7-9	TRBJ2-3	TGTGCCAGCAGCTTAGATCGGGGGCCGAATACGCAGTATTTT	CASSLDRGPNTQYF
-	-	TRBV7-2	TRBJ2-1	TGTGCCAGCAGCCCCGACGGGGGCGGGGGTCGGTTCTTC	CASSPDGGGGRFF
medium-sized	-	TRBV20-1	TRBJ2-2	TGCAGTGCTAGATCTGGGGACACCGGGGAGCTGTTTTTT	CSARSGDTGELFF
medium-sized	TRBD2	TRBV27	TRBJ2-7	TGTGCCAGCAGTGGGCTCAGGGAAGCGGGGGAGCAGTACTTC	CASSGLREAGEQYF
medium-sized	-	TRBV20-1	TRBJ2-1	TGCAGTGCTAGAGTCGCTTTTGAGGGGAACAATGAGCAGTTCTTC	CSARVAFEGNNEQFF
few	-	TRBV29-1	TRBJ2-5	TGCAGCGTCGCGGGACAGCTCCAAGAGACCCAGTACTTC	CSVAGQLQETQYF
medium-sized	-	TRBV6-2/TRBV6-3	TRBJ2-7	TGTGCCAGCAGTGGATGGGGATACGAGCAGTACTTC	CASSGWGYEQYF
medium-sized	-	TRBV4-1	TRBJ1-1	TGCGCCAGCAGCCCCGGTTTCGGGGGCACTGACACTGAAGCTTTCTTT	CASSPGFGGTDTEAFF
medium-sized	TRBD1	TRBV4-1	TRBJ1-2	TGCGCCAGCAGCCCCAAGGGGACAGGGAACTATGGCTACACCTTC	CASSPKGTGNYGYTF
medium-sized	-	TRBV2	TRBJ2-7	TGTGCCAGCAGTGATAAGCCAGGCGAGCAGTACTTC	CASSDKPGEQYF
medium-sized	-	TRBV29-1	TRBJ1-5	TGCAGCGTTGGGGAAGGGAAGCAGCCCCAGCATTTT	CSVGEGKQPQHF
medium-sized	-	TRBV2	TRBJ1-5	TGTGCCAGCAGCCGTCTGAATAGCAATCAGCCCCAGCATTTT	CASSRLNSNQPQHF
medium-sized	TRBD2	TRBV20-1	TRBJ2-1	TGCAGTGCTATCCCGAGCGGGGGACTTCGGAATGAGCAGTTCTTC	CSAIPSGGLRNEQFF
-	-	TRBV11-2	TRBJ1-2	TGTGCCAGCAGCCCCGGGGGGGAAGGAGGCGGCTACACCTTC	CASSPGGEGGGYTF
medium-sized	-	TRBV4-3	TRBJ1-1	TGCGCCAGCAGCCCCGAAACGGGGAACACTGAAGCTTTCTTT	CASSPETGNTEAFF
medium-sized	TRBD1	TRBV18	TRBJ1-2	TGTGCCAGCTCACCGACAGGGACGGAGAATGGCTACACCTTC	CASSPTGTENGYTF
many	-	TRBV11-2	TRBJ2-7	TGTGCCAGCAGCTTATTGGGCTATTCCGAGCAGTACTTC	CASSLLGYSEQYF
medium-sized	-	TRBV20-1	TRBJ2-5	TGCAGTGCTAGAGAGGGCAGCCCAGAGACCCAGTACTTC	CSAREGSPETQYF